This TCR beta chain originates from a study of blood T cell repertoires in COVID-19. In the study overall: Collection of acute and convalescent COVID-19 samples took place in the United States, Italy and Spain.

Produced via immunoSEQ multiplex PCR; TCRdb's table is partial and in-frame only. The sample contains roughly 120,000 clones, approximately 77% of which appear only once. With 5 bases clipped from V and 5 bases from J, the junction kept 6 bases outside the gene matches. CDR3 length equals 13 residues. Germline CDR1 SQVTM, CDR2 ANQGSEA. The specimen was peripheral blood. The TCR sequence derives from a human donor in a cohort sampled during active COVID-19. The V and J genes are TRBV29-1 and TRBJ1-2; TRBD1 aligns across 9 bases. The CDR3 protein is CSVPGGQGYGYTF. CDR3 coding DNA: TGCAGCGTTCCGGGTGGACAGGGGTATGGCTACACCTTC.